This is a list of T cell receptor beta chains from one sample in a study of blood T cells in healthy people across ages. In TCRdb, the 5' RACE reads were re-called with MiXCR into one record per CDR3 protein. The sample gives under 2 million distinct CDR3 sequences, about 32% of which show up once; about 11% is in the top ten. Sequencing was done on a sample of blood. These receptors all stem from a woman between 25 and 40 years old in good health. Each CDR3 is given with its conserved first and last residue. The order of the fields is D gene, J gene, V gene, clone size, CDR3 DNA, CDR3 protein. D genes are given only for firm matches. Only part of the rows carry a size: once, few, many, or a class if the clone is expanded.

D: -; J: TRBJ2-7; V: TRBV9; size: -; DNA: TGTGCCAGCAGCGTAGGAGCGGCCGACGAGCAGTACTTC; CDR3: CASSVGAADEQYF
D: -; J: TRBJ2-2; V: TRBV7-2; size: few; DNA: TGTGCCAGCAGCCCGACCGGGACAACCAAGGAAGGGGAGCTGTTTTTT; CDR3: CASSPTGTTKEGELFF
D: -; J: TRBJ1-4; V: TRBV10-3; size: once; DNA: TGTGCCACCAGTGACTCCCTCGGGAACGGAGCAACTAATGAAAAACTGTTTTTT; CDR3: CATSDSLGNGATNEKLFF
D: -; J: TRBJ2-1; V: TRBV20-1; size: few; DNA: TGCAGTGCTAGAGATCCCCAACTAGCCGGTAGCTCCTACAATGAGCAGTTCTTC; CDR3: CSARDPQLAGSSYNEQFF
D: TRBD1; J: TRBJ2-7; V: TRBV11-2; size: many; DNA: TGTGCCAGCAGTCCCACAGGGGGCTCCTACGAGCAGTACTTC; CDR3: CASSPTGGSYEQYF
D: -; J: TRBJ2-3; V: TRBV9; size: many; DNA: TGTGCCAGCAGCGTAGACGGCACAGATACGCAGTATTTT; CDR3: CASSVDGTDTQYF
D: -; J: TRBJ1-1; V: TRBV9; size: -; DNA: TGTGCCAGCAGCGTATTACTGGGGACTGAAGCTTTCTTT; CDR3: CASSVLLGTEAFF
D: TRBD2; J: TRBJ2-1; V: TRBV7-3; size: many; DNA: TGTGCCAGCAGCTTATTGGGACTAGCGGGAGGGGGTGTCTACAATGAGCAGTTCTTC; CDR3: CASSLLGLAGGGVYNEQFF
D: -; J: TRBJ2-1; V: TRBV27; size: -; DNA: TGTGCCAGCAGTTTAGTACTAGCCCGGTCAAATGAGCAGTTCTTC; CDR3: CASSLVLARSNEQFF
D: TRBD2; J: TRBJ2-3; V: TRBV7-6; size: few; DNA: TGTGCCAGCAGTTCCGGACTAGCGGGGGGGTATGGCACAGATACGCAGTATTTT; CDR3: CASSSGLAGGYGTDTQYF
D: -; J: TRBJ2-2; V: TRBV6-1; size: -; DNA: TGTGCCAGCAGTGAAATAGGGCACAGGACCGGGGAGCTGTTTTTT; CDR3: CASSEIGHRTGELFF
D: -; J: TRBJ1-6; V: TRBV20-1; size: few; DNA: TGCAGTGCTAGCCCCCTGCGGGTTAGTGATTCACCCCTCCACTTT; CDR3: CSASPLRVSDSPLHF
D: TRBD2; J: TRBJ2-1; V: TRBV5-1; size: -; DNA: TGCGCCAGCAGCGACGGACTAGCGGGGATCAATGAGCAGTTCTTC; CDR3: CASSDGLAGINEQFF
D: -; J: TRBJ2-7; V: TRBV18; size: -; DNA: TGTGCCAGCTCACCAATGGCAGGGTCGAGGGTCCCCGTTGAGGAGCAGTACTTC; CDR3: CASSPMAGSRVPVEEQYF
D: -; J: TRBJ1-3; V: TRBV6-5; size: few; DNA: TGTGCCAGCAGTTACTCGATTATGGGGTTACGGACTCGCTCTGGAAACACCATATATTTT; CDR3: CASSYSIMGLRTRSGNTIYF
D: -; J: TRBJ2-7; V: TRBV7-6; size: few; DNA: TGTGCCAGCAGCCCAAGGGCAGAAATTTTTTCCTACGAGCAGTACTTC; CDR3: CASSPRAEIFSYEQYF
D: TRBD2; J: TRBJ2-1; V: TRBV5-1; size: few; DNA: TGCGCCAGCAGCTTGGAGGCGGGAGTAAATGATGAGCAGTTCTTC; CDR3: CASSLEAGVNDEQFF
D: TRBD2; J: TRBJ2-7; V: TRBV3-1; size: -; DNA: TGTGCCAGCAGCCCTAGGGGATTTAGGACTAGCGGGAGCTACGAGCAGTACTTC; CDR3: CASSPRGFRTSGSYEQYF
D: -; J: TRBJ2-7; V: TRBV27; size: -; DNA: TGTGCCAGCAGTTTAAAGGCCCAAGGAACCTACGAGCAGTACTTC; CDR3: CASSLKAQGTYEQYF
D: -; J: TRBJ2-7; V: TRBV3-1; size: -; DNA: TGTGCCAGCAGCCAAGGGCGGGAAGGTGCTTACCACGAGCAGTACTTC; CDR3: CASSQGREGAYHEQYF
D: -; J: TRBJ2-7; V: TRBV20-1; size: -; DNA: TGCAGTGCTAGCGGGAGCGGGGGACAGGGTTCCTACGAGCAGTACTTC; CDR3: CSASGSGGQGSYEQYF
D: TRBD1; J: TRBJ2-7; V: TRBV10-1; size: few; DNA: TGCGCCAGCAGTGAGAGTCAGGGGGCAACCTACGAGCAGTACTTC; CDR3: CASSESQGATYEQYF
D: -; J: TRBJ1-2; V: TRBV9; size: few; DNA: TGTGCCAGCAGCGTAGGTCCGGGCTATGGCTACACCTTC; CDR3: CASSVGPGYGYTF
D: -; J: TRBJ1-2; V: TRBV18; size: -; DNA: TGTGCCAGCTCACGGGGACACCTACTCTATGGCTACACCTTC; CDR3: CASSRGHLLYGYTF
D: -; J: TRBJ1-2; V: TRBV6-5; size: -; DNA: TGTGCCAGCAGTTACGGAGAACGGAACTATGGCTACACCTTC; CDR3: CASSYGERNYGYTF
D: -; J: TRBJ1-1; V: TRBV9; size: -; DNA: TGTGCCAGCAGCGTAGAGGCCTGGACCATGAACACTGAAGCTTTCTTT; CDR3: CASSVEAWTMNTEAFF
D: -; J: TRBJ2-5; V: TRBV7-6; size: -; DNA: TGTGCCAGCAGCTTAACAATGGGGATGTCAGAGACCCAGTACTTC; CDR3: CASSLTMGMSETQYF
D: -; J: TRBJ2-3; V: TRBV28; size: -; DNA: TGTGCCAGCAGTTCACAAACCTCCAGTCGGCGCACAGATACGCAGTATTTT; CDR3: CASSSQTSSRRTDTQYF
D: TRBD1; J: TRBJ2-7; V: TRBV12-3/TRBV12-4; size: few; DNA: TGTGCCAGCAGGGGGGACAGCCGCTACGAGCAGTACTTC; CDR3: CASRGDSRYEQYF
D: -; J: TRBJ2-7; V: TRBV4-1; size: -; DNA: TGCGCCAGCAGCAAACAGGAGTTGAGAAGTATATCCTACGAGCAGTACTTC; CDR3: CASSKQELRSISYEQYF
D: -; J: TRBJ2-5; V: TRBV2; size: few; DNA: TGTGCCGGCAGTGTGGGGGCGCGGGCGGGAGAGACCCAGTACTTC; CDR3: CAGSVGARAGETQYF
D: TRBD1; J: TRBJ2-7; V: TRBV20-1; size: many; DNA: TGCAGTGCTAGAGTGTTACAGGGGACCTACGAGCAGTACTTC; CDR3: CSARVLQGTYEQYF
D: TRBD1; J: TRBJ2-2; V: TRBV4-1; size: -; DNA: TGCGCCAGCAGCCCAGGACAGGAAAGGTTTCTCGGTTCCGGGGAGCTGTTTTTT; CDR3: CASSPGQERFLGSGELFF
D: -; J: TRBJ2-7; V: TRBV20-1; size: few; DNA: TGCAGCGCTAATGCGGGCGACGAGCAGTACTTC; CDR3: CSANAGDEQYF
D: TRBD1; J: TRBJ1-1; V: TRBV2; size: once; DNA: TGTGCCAGCAACGGTGAGGGGGCCACTGAAGCTTTCTTT; CDR3: CASNGEGATEAFF
D: -; J: TRBJ2-7; V: TRBV27; size: many; DNA: TGTGCCAGCAGCCCTTCCGCTGGGGTTCGGGGTTACGAGCAGTACTTC; CDR3: CASSPSAGVRGYEQYF
D: TRBD2; J: TRBJ2-1; V: TRBV7-6; size: -; DNA: TGTGCCAGCAGCTTAGTGGAGCGGGGGGGCTGGGACAATGAGCAGTTCTTC; CDR3: CASSLVERGGWDNEQFF
D: TRBD2; J: TRBJ2-1; V: TRBV3-1; size: few; DNA: TGTGCCAGCAGCCAATTTCGGCTAGCGGGAGTCTCCAGCTACAATGAGCAGTTCTTC; CDR3: CASSQFRLAGVSSYNEQFF
D: -; J: TRBJ2-3; V: TRBV7-9; size: -; DNA: TGTGCCAGCAGCTATGGCTCGGGGTCAGATACGCAGTATTTT; CDR3: CASSYGSGSDTQYF
D: TRBD1; J: TRBJ1-1; V: TRBV4-1; size: -; DNA: TGCGCCAGCAGCCAAGATGGACAGGGAGTAACTGAAGCTTTCTTT; CDR3: CASSQDGQGVTEAFF
D: TRBD1; J: TRBJ2-2; V: TRBV12-3/TRBV12-4; size: -; DNA: TGTGCCAGCAGTTTAGGAGGGGGCAGGACCGGGGAGCTGTTTTTT; CDR3: CASSLGGGRTGELFF
D: -; J: TRBJ2-3; V: TRBV20-1; size: -; DNA: TGCAGTGCTAGAGGGAGTTCCTGGAGTCGGACAGATACGCAGTATTTT; CDR3: CSARGSSWSRTDTQYF
D: TRBD1; J: TRBJ2-2; V: TRBV19; size: -; DNA: TGTGCCAGTAGCCCACCCCAGGGGGTCACCGGGGAGCTGTTTTTT; CDR3: CASSPPQGVTGELFF
D: TRBD2; J: TRBJ2-5; V: TRBV6-5; size: few; DNA: TGTGCCAGCAGTCCTAGCGGGGGGGTCCAAGAGACCCAGTACTTC; CDR3: CASSPSGGVQETQYF
D: -; J: TRBJ2-5; V: TRBV6-1; size: few; DNA: TGTGCCAGCGGAAGAGGGCCTTACCAAGAGACCCAGTACTTC; CDR3: CASGRGPYQETQYF
D: -; J: TRBJ1-4; V: TRBV4-1; size: few; DNA: TGCGCCAGCAGCTCCCAGGGCTGGGGTAATGAAAAACTGTTTTTT; CDR3: CASSSQGWGNEKLFF
D: -; J: TRBJ2-3; V: TRBV27; size: few; DNA: TGTGCCAGCAGTGAATCCGGGACTCGCACAGATACGCAGTATTTT; CDR3: CASSESGTRTDTQYF
D: -; J: TRBJ2-1; V: TRBV7-9; size: -; DNA: TGTGCCAGCAGCTCCTCGGGGGCATTATACAATGAGCAGTTCTTC; CDR3: CASSSSGALYNEQFF
D: TRBD2; J: TRBJ2-7; V: TRBV4-1; size: -; DNA: TGCGCCAGCAGCCAAGAGAACTCCCTAGCGGGGGGCTACGAGCAGTACTTC; CDR3: CASSQENSLAGGYEQYF
D: -; J: TRBJ2-2; V: TRBV6-5; size: -; DNA: TGTGCCAGCAGTCCAAGGGCCGTCACCGGGGAGCTGTTTTTT; CDR3: CASSPRAVTGELFF
D: -; J: TRBJ2-7; V: TRBV10-3; size: -; DNA: TGTGCCACTCTAGAGGACAGCTCCTACGAGCAGTACTTC; CDR3: CATLEDSSYEQYF
D: TRBD1; J: TRBJ1-1; V: TRBV4-1; size: few; DNA: TGCGCCAGCAGCCCTACGCGACAGGGACGAAGAGTCACTGAAGCTTTCTTT; CDR3: CASSPTRQGRRVTEAFF
D: -; J: TRBJ2-3; V: TRBV12-3/TRBV12-4; size: -; DNA: TGTGCCAGCAGCCGACCCGACCGTTACATCGTTAGGCAGTATTTT; CDR3: CASSRPDRYIVRQYF